These 5 T cell receptor beta chains were all obtained from the same sample, sequenced in a study of blood T cell repertoires in COVID-19. Data came from immunoSEQ multiplex PCR; TCRdb stores just in-frame clones and leaves some out. The data show about 480,000 clones, around 87% seen once. The sequencing input was PBMCs or T cells enriched from blood (not recorded which). These receptors all come from a middle-aged woman who had recovered from COVID-19.

V usage is TRBV7-9 and J usage is TRBJ2-3; D perhaps matches TRBD2 (5 bases). CDR1 is SEHNR and CDR2 is FQNEAQ in the germline V gene (reference sequence). The CDR3 spans 16 residues. V gave up 1 base and J gave up 2 bases, with 13 bases separating them. This CDR3 reads CASSLGWRRHTDTQYF. The CDR3 nucleotides are TGTGCCAGCAGCTTAGGTTGGAGGCGACACACAGATACGCAGTATTTT.

The chain uses TRBV6-2 or TRBV6-3 and TRBJ1-2, with 7 bases that match TRBD1. This CDR3 comprises 19 residues. CDR1 MNHEY and CDR2 SVGEGT come from the germline V gene. V lost 0 bases and J lost 3; bases outside the gene matches: 16. The CDR3 loop reads CASSYSRDSSTLLDYGYTF. The CDR3 DNA is TGTGCCAGCAGTTACTCGAGGGACAGCTCAACTCTTCTTGACTATGGCTACACCTTC.

The chain recombines TRBV5-1 with TRBJ1-6; weak D call: TRBD1 (6 bases). Germline V gene sequence: CDR1 SGHRS, CDR2 YFSETQ. The CDR3 consists of 17 residues. Between the trimmed V and J ends, which lost 1 base and 0 bases, there was a span of 11 bases. CDR3 loop: CASSLQGTSSYNSPLHF. CDR3 DNA sequence: TGCGCCAGCAGCTTGCAGGGGACGAGCTCCTATAATTCACCCCTCCACTTT.

CDR3 nucleotides: TGTGCCAGCAGCCTAATGGACAGGGGGCGCATCTACGAGCAGTACTTC. This encodes CASSLMDRGRIYEQYF. The chain joins TRBV5-6 to TRBJ2-7; 11 bases fit TRBD1. The CDR3 has 16 residues. The ends lost 4 bases at V and 3 bases at J; junction bases unmatched: 9. Germline CDR1 is SGHDT and CDR2 is YYEEEE. Looking up the rest from reference TRBV5-6 and TRBJ2-7 gives the full variable domain: DAGVTQSPTHLIKTRGQQVTLRCSPKSGHDTVSWYQQALGQGPQFIFQYYEEEERQRGNFPDRFSGHQFPNYSSELNVNALLLGDSALYLCASSLMDRGRIYEQYFGPGTRLTVT.

This chain connects TRBV6-1 to TRBJ2-3; D uncertain. There are 17 residues in the CDR3. Germline V gene lookup returns CDR1 MNHNS and CDR2 SASEGT. V lost 3 bases and J lost 1, with 17 bases in between. Here the CDR3 reads CASSDPLGGSGTDTQYF. The CDR3 bases are TGTGCCAGCAGTGACCCCCTTGGTGGAAGCGGCACAGATACGCAGTATTTT.